These 5 T cell receptor beta chains came from one sample sequenced in a study of blood T cell repertoires in COVID-19. The repertoire was sequenced with immunoSEQ multiplex PCR; TCRdb's copy has only in-frame clones and lacks some. Here the sample spans under 150,000 clones, approximately 90% being singletons. The sample comprised peripheral blood. These receptors came from a man aged 45-60 years with active or convalescent COVID-19.

The table lists this clone with a count of one. The chain couples TRBV10-3 to TRBJ1-1; 8 bases match TRBD1. From germline, CDR1 is ENHRY and CDR2 SYGVKD. V shed 7 bases and J 2 bases; nucleotides not matched to a gene: 6. The CDR3 consists of 14 residues. CDR3 amino acids: CAIKMDRDNTEAFF. DNA of the CDR3: TGTGCCATCAAAATGGACAGGGATAACACTGAAGCTTTCTTT.

The gene calls are TRBV3-1 (or the pseudogene TRBV3-2) and TRBJ1-2; 7 bases are shared with TRBD1. The CDR3 runs 14 residues. Trimming removed 3 bases from V and 2 bases from J; junction bases left unmatched: 3. Germline CDR1 reads LGHDT; CDR2 reads YNNKEL (reference sequence). The CDR3 DNA reads as TGTGCCAGCAGCCAGACAGGGAGGAACTATGGCTACACCTTC. Its translation: CASSQTGRNYGYTF.

The genes are TRBV27 and TRBJ1-1, with TRBD1 identical over 7 bases. This CDR3 has 15 residues. Germline assignment: CDR1 MNHEY and CDR2 SMNVEV (reference sequence). The V and J ends lost 5 bases and 2 bases, in that order; junction bases with no gene match: 8. The CDR3 here is CASSPLTGPNTEAFF. The CDR3 bases are TGTGCCAGCAGTCCATTGACAGGGCCCAACACTGAAGCTTTCTTT.

The J gene is TRBJ2-7, the V gene TRBV6-2 or TRBV6-3, with TRBD1 matching 7 bases. Germline trimming cut 5 bases from V and 9 bases from J; bases unmatched to any gene: 7. This CDR3 contains 12 residues. Germline loops: CDR1 MNHEY, CDR2 SVGEGT. The chain's CDR3 is CASSLPGGGQYF. CDR3 in DNA: TGTGCCAGCAGTCTACCAGGGGGTGGGCAGTACTTC.

V and J are TRBV28 and TRBJ2-5; TRBD2 matches at 9 bases. The CDR3 consists of 17 residues. Germline-derived CDR1 and CDR2 are MDHEN and SYDVKM. The V gene end was trimmed by 1 base and the J gene end by 4 bases; junction bases not matched to a gene: 10. The CDR3 sequence: CASSLSLAGGWAETQYF. DNA of the CDR3: TGTGCCAGCAGTTTATCGCTCGCGGGAGGGTGGGCAGAGACCCAGTACTTC.